The 30 T cell receptor beta chains listed next were all sequenced from one sample in a study of regulatory T cells in long-lasting Graves disease. Building the TCR beta libraries relied on iRepertoire HTBI primers, and CDR3 regions underwent Arm-PCR. TCRdb reprocessed the multiplex PCR reads via MiXCR and lists one record per CDR3 protein. The repertoire holds hundreds of thousands of distinct CDR3 sequences, with about 16% as singletons. Sample time point: newly diagnosed GD, antithyroid drugs for less than 3 months. Preparation of the TCR library used RNA extracted from PBMCs. This sample was shared with a second study, whose subject was T cells in Graves' hyperthyroidism and ophthalmopathy.

Material: peripheral blood mononuclear cells (PBMCs), obtained at new diagnosis, from a patient treated with antithyroid drugs. These receptors all stem from a woman aged 35-60 years with Graves disease.

This clonotype was seen at least ten times. The rearrangement joins TRBV5-6 to TRBJ2-2; 7 bases are shared with TRBD1. Trimming removed 6 bases from V and 0 bases from J; junction bases left unmatched: 5. The CDR3 length is 15 residues. Germline CDR1 is SGHDT and CDR2 is YYEEEE. The DNA for the CDR3 is TGTGCCAGCAACTCCGGGACAGCGAACACCGGGGAGCTGTTTTTT. It encodes CASNSGTANTGELFF. Full variable domain (missing parts from reference TRBV5-6 and TRBJ2-2): DAGVTQSPTHLIKTRGQQVTLRCSPKSGHDTVSWYQQALGQGPQFIFQYYEEEERQRGNFPDRFSGHQFPNYSSELNVNALLLGDSALYLCASNSGTANTGELFFGEGSRLTVL.

The V gene is TRBV19, the J gene TRBJ2-3, with D possibly being TRBD2 (6 bases). V was clipped by 5 bases and J by 2 bases, with 11 bases between them. The CDR3 runs 14 residues. CDR1 is LNHDA and CDR2 is SQIVND in the germline V gene (reference sequence). The DNA for the CDR3 is TGTGCCAGTAGTGAACCGGGACTCACAGATACGCAGTATTTT. It is translated as CASSEPGLTDTQYF.

V gene TRBV28 combines with J gene TRBJ1-4; TRBD1 agrees at 8 bases. Per the germline V gene, CDR1 is MDHEN and CDR2 is SYDVKM. This CDR3 is built from 18 residues. Losses at the gene ends were 4 bases for V and 1 base for J; bases not matched to a gene: 11. CDR3 protein: CASSSPTGGGLTNEKLFF. CDR3 nucleotide sequence: TGTGCCAGCAGTTCCCCAACAGGGGGGGGGCTAACTAATGAAAAACTGTTTTTT. Full variable domain (rest looked up from reference TRBV28 and TRBJ1-4): DVKVTQSSRYLVKRTGEKVFLECVQDMDHENMFWYRQDPGLGLRLIYFSYDVKMKEKGDIPEGYSVSREKKERFSLILESASTNQTSMYLCASSSPTGGGLTNEKLFFGSGTQLSVL.

The chain links TRBV6-4 to TRBJ1-5; 7 positions agree with TRBD1. Germline CDR1 and CDR2: MRHNA and SNTAGT. With V trimmed by 5 bases and J by 0 bases, 10 bases remained unmatched. The length of the CDR3 is 17 residues. The CDR3 nucleotides are TGTGCCAGCAGTTACCGGGACAGCTCTTATAGCAATCAGCCCCAGCATTTT. It is translated as CASSYRDSSYSNQPQHF.

The chain carries TRBV7-2 and TRBJ2-7; 7 bases agree with TRBD2. The length of the CDR3 is 13 residues. The germline CDR1 and CDR2 sequences are SGHTA and FQGNSA. Losses at the gene ends were 6 bases for V and 2 bases for J; bases not matched to a gene: 4. The CDR3 is CASRGGGTYEQYF. The CDR3 DNA reads TGTGCCAGCAGGGGGGGGGGAACCTACGAGCAGTACTTC.

This clonotype was seen at least ten times. The chain couples TRBV10-2 to TRBJ2-3; 16 bases fit TRBD2. CDR1 and CDR2 from the germline V gene are WSHSY and SAAADI. The trim removed 6 bases at V and 6 bases at J, leaving 3 bases unmatched. This CDR3 region has 15 residues. CDR3 DNA: TGCGCCAGCAGCTCGGGACTAGCGGGGGGGGATACGCAGTATTTT. It encodes CASSSGLAGGDTQYF.

Ten or more counts support this clonotype. The V gene is TRBV2, the J gene TRBJ1-5, with TRBD1 identical over 9 bases. V shed 6 bases, J shed 4 bases, and the junction held 7 bases outside the gene matches. Germline V gene sequence: CDR1 SNHLY, CDR2 FYNNEI. CDR3 length: 15 residues. This chain's CDR3 is CASSALGQGNQPQHF. The CDR3 DNA sequence: TGTGCCAGCAGCGCCCTCGGACAGGGGAATCAGCCCCAGCATTTT.

On this clonotype itself: A junction end diverges from the germline sequence, so it may reflect a read error. V gene TRBV6-2 or TRBV6-3 combines with J gene TRBJ1-6; D might be TRBD1 (6 bases). The CDR3 has 13 residues. Germline-derived CDR1 and CDR2 are MNHEY and SVGEGT. CDR3 protein: CACRGVKGSPLHF. The CDR3 DNA reads TGTGCCTGCAGGGGTGTGAAGGGATCACCCCTCCACTTT.

This clonotype was seen repeatedly, ten times or more. The chain recombines TRBV6-2 or TRBV6-3 with TRBJ1-2, with unresolved D. Germline CDR1 and CDR2: MNHEY and SVGEGT. The CDR3 has 14 residues. Trimming removed 2 bases from V and 6 bases from J, with 13 bases in between. The CDR3 spells CASSYDGERDGYTF. In DNA form, the CDR3 reads TGTGCCAGCAGTTACGATGGGGAAAGGGATGGCTACACCTTC.

About this clonotype: At one boundary the junction diverges from the germline segment, which might be a read error. The chain combines TRBV7-3 with TRBJ2-1, with a weak D call TRBD1 (6 bases). The CDR3 length is 14 residues. Germline CDR1 SGHTA, CDR2 FQGTGA. CDR3 coding DNA: TGTGCCAGCAGCTTCAGGGGTCAGGCTAATGGGCAGTTCTTC. Its protein is CASSFRGQANGQFF.

In its sample, this clonotype was seen many times. This chain uses TRBV12-3 or TRBV12-4 with TRBJ2-7, with TRBD2 as a possible D gene (5 bases). Trimming took off 8 bases at V and 1 base at J, with 15 bases between the two ends. CDR3 length: 14 amino acids. CDR3 sequence reads: CASGVGGISYEQYF. CDR3 DNA sequence: TGTGCCAGCGGAGTTGGAGGTATTTCCTACGAGCAGTACTTC.

This clonotype was found many times. This chain uses TRBV30 with TRBJ1-2; D is unclear. Per germline, CDR1 GTSNPN and CDR2 SVGIG (reference sequence). V lost 1 base and J 11 bases, leaving 8 bases between the germline ends. The CDR3 loop spans 10 amino acids. DNA for the CDR3: TGTGCCTGGAGTGGAGCTAGTTACACCTTC. It specifies CAWSGASYTF.

J is TRBJ1-1 and V is TRBV30; perhaps TRBD1 as D (6 bases). CDR3 size: 10 residues. CDR1 and CDR2 from the germline V gene are GTSNPN and SVGIG (reference sequence). With 8 bases removed from V and 11 bases from J, the gap between germline ends came to 15 bases. CDR3 region: CARGTQGAFF. In nucleotides, the CDR3 is TGTGCCCGGGGGACGCAGGGGGCTTTCTTT. Based on the CDR3 plus reference TRBV30 and TRBJ1-1, the full variable domain is SQTIHQWPATLVQPVGSPLSLECTVEGTSNPNLYWYRQAAGRGLQLLFYSVGIGQISSEVPQNLSASRPQDRQFILSSKKLLLSDSGFYLCARGTQGAFFGQGTRLTVV.

This clonotype was seen repeatedly, ten times or more. The chain recombines TRBV15 with TRBJ2-5; unclear D gene. CDR1 is LNHNV, CDR2 YYDKDF, per germline (reference sequence). The V and J ends lost 9 bases and 0 bases respectively, with 11 bases between them. The CDR3 runs to 13 residues. In DNA, the CDR3 is TGTGCCACAAGTATTGGACACCAAGAGACCCAGTACTTC. It encodes CATSIGHQETQYF.

This clonotype has at least ten counts. The chain combines TRBV6-1 with TRBJ1-2; 9 bases agree with TRBD1. Germline assignment: CDR1 MNHNS and CDR2 SASEGT. The V gene end was trimmed by 5 bases and the J gene end by 6 bases; junction bases not matched to a gene: 7. The CDR3 extends over 14 amino acids. CDR3 sequence: CASSRRGTGNGYTF. The CDR3 DNA sequence: TGTGCCAGCAGTCGCCGGGGGACAGGGAATGGCTACACCTTC.

This clonotype was seen more than once but under ten times. The chain has TRBV3-1 and TRBJ1-6; D call uncertain. The CDR3 loop spans 16 amino acids. Trimming cost V 0 bases and J 6 bases, with 12 bases left between them. CDR1 and CDR2 (germline): LGHDT, YNNKEL (reference sequence). CDR3 sequence reads: CASSQDLVGLNSPLHF. As DNA, the CDR3 is TGTGCCAGCAGCCAAGATCTTGTAGGACTTAATTCACCCCTCCACTTT. The variable domain in full, with the rest retrieved from reference TRBV3-1 and TRBJ1-6, is DTAVSQTPKYLVTQMGNDKSIKCEQNLGHDTMYWYKQDSKKFLKIMFSYNNKELIINETVPNRFSPKSPDKAHLNLHINSLELGDSAVYFCASSQDLVGLNSPLHFGNGTRLTVT.

This clonotype was observed a single time. An end of the junction does not agree with germline; a read error may underlie this. The chain is built from TRBV4-1 and TRBJ2-3, with TRBD1 identical over 10 bases. CDR1 is MGHRA and CDR2 is YSYEKL in the germline V gene. The CDR3 length is 16 residues. The CDR3 spells CASSQGTGAYTDTQYF. In DNA, the CDR3 is TGTGCCAGCAGCCAGGGGACAGGGGCGTACACAGATACGCAGTATTTT.

This clonotype was recorded a few times. The chain combines TRBV24-1 with TRBJ1-2, with D possibly being TRBD1 (6 bases). Looked up from germline, CDR1 is KGHDR and CDR2 is SFDVKD. This CDR3 has 14 residues. V lost 3 bases and J 6 bases, leaving 13 bases between the germline ends. CDR3 region: CATSDPDRTDGYTF. Written as DNA, the CDR3 is TGTGCCACCAGTGATCCTGACAGGACGGATGGCTACACCTTC.

The rearrangement uses TRBV24-1 and TRBJ2-2, with TRBD2 matching over 11 bases. J lost 2 bases, V lost 3 bases, and 4 bases had no gene match. The CDR3 length is 17 residues. Germline CDR1 and CDR2: KGHDR and SFDVKD. For the CDR3, the DNA is TGTGCCACCAGTGATCGTGGGACTAGCGGAAACACCGGGGAGCTGTTTTTT. Translating gives CATSDRGTSGNTGELFF.

The sample holds a few counts of this clonotype. This chain uses TRBV7-6 with TRBJ2-7; 11 nucleotides agree with TRBD1. This CDR3 spans 15 amino acids. The junction had 5 bases not matched to a gene; V was cut back by 1 base and J by 6 bases. Germline V gene data show CDR1 as SGHVS and CDR2 as FNYEAQ. In DNA, the CDR3 is TGTGCCAGCAGCTTAGAGGGGACAGGGGGGAGCGAGCAGTACTTC. It translates to CASSLEGTGGSEQYF.

This clonotype was detected many times. This chain connects TRBV5-5 to TRBJ1-5; D might be TRBD1 (6 bases). Germline V gives CDR1 SGHKS, CDR2 YYEKEE (reference sequence). V was shortened by 4 bases and J by 3 bases, with 14 bases between the two germline ends. The CDR3 runs to 15 residues. CDR3 in DNA: TGTGCCAGCAGCCATGGACAGTCCTTCAATCAGCCCCAGCATTTT. The encoded protein is CASSHGQSFNQPQHF.

This clonotype was recorded at least ten times. The rearrangement links TRBV28 to TRBJ2-7; D is tentatively TRBD1 or TRBD2 (5 bases each). CDR3 length: 11 amino acids. V was trimmed by 6 bases and J by 12 bases, leaving 15 bases between them. Germline-derived CDR1 and CDR2 are MDHEN and SYDVKM. The CDR3 reads CASSSGARSYF. Here the CDR3 DNA reads TGTGCCAGCAGCTCCGGGGCCCGGTCGTACTTC.

The rearrangement links TRBV6-5 to TRBJ2-2; D is undetermined. V was shortened by 4 bases and J by 7 bases, with 10 bases between the two germline ends. There are 13 residues in the CDR3. The germline CDR1 and CDR2 sequences are MNHEY and SVGAGI. The CDR3 loop is CASSLPRIGELFF. CDR3 DNA sequence: TGTGCCAGCAGTTTGCCTAGGATCGGGGAGCTGTTTTTT.

The table lists this clonotype with many counts. This chain connects TRBV6-1 to TRBJ2-1, with D uncertain. Germline CDR1 and CDR2: MNHNS and SASEGT. V was cut by 6 bases and J by 0 bases, with 15 bases left in between. The CDR3 is made up of 16 amino acids. CDR3 protein: CASRRQVESSYNEQFF. CDR3 coding DNA: TGTGCCAGCAGACGACAAGTTGAGAGCTCCTACAATGAGCAGTTCTTC.

In its sample, this clonotype was seen many times. This chain connects TRBV7-3 to TRBJ2-1; 8 bases align to TRBD2. The CDR3 has 15 amino acids. The germline V gene has CDR1 SGHTA and CDR2 FQGTGA. V shed 6 bases and J 1 base; nucleotides not matched to a gene: 5. The CDR3 spells CASSPGGGSYNEQFF. CDR3 nucleotides: TGTGCCAGCAGTCCGGGGGGGGGATCCTACAATGAGCAGTTCTTC.

This clonotype was detected a few times. The rearrangement joins TRBV15 to TRBJ2-3; tentative D call: TRBD2 (5 bases). Germline V gene lookup returns CDR1 LNHNV and CDR2 YYDKDF (reference sequence). The CDR3 contains 14 residues. The V end was cut by 0 bases, the J end by 6 bases, with 10 bases between. The CDR3 nucleotides are TGTGCCACCAGCAGAGACCGGGGAGTGGATACGCAGTATTTT. Its protein is CATSRDRGVDTQYF.

This clonotype was observed a handful of times. The genes are TRBV20-1 and TRBJ2-5; 7 bases are a match to TRBD1. Germline values: CDR1 DFQATT, CDR2 SNEGSKA (reference sequence). V was pared by 3 bases and J by 0 bases, with 10 bases of the junction left unmatched. The CDR3 is 16 amino acids. The CDR3 loop is CSASEEGQMYQETQYF. Written as DNA, the CDR3 is TGCAGTGCTAGTGAAGAGGGACAGATGTACCAAGAGACCCAGTACTTC.

In its sample, this clonotype was seen a few times. The genes are TRBV6-5 and TRBJ2-6; no clear D gene. There are 17 residues in the CDR3. Germline V CDR1 and CDR2: MNHEY, SVGAGI. The V gene lost 4 bases and the J gene lost 0 bases, with 13 bases spanning the gap. The DNA of the CDR3 is TGTGCCAGCAGTTTAACTAACAGACACTCTGGGGCCAACGTCCTGACTTTC. Amino acid sequence: CASSLTNRHSGANVLTF.

In its sample, this clonotype was seen many times. The chain recombines TRBV30 with TRBJ2-7, with TRBD1 matching 8 bases. The CDR3 spans 16 residues. CDR1 and CDR2 from the germline V gene are GTSNPN and SVGIG (reference sequence). Losses at the gene ends were 4 bases for V and 5 bases for J; bases not matched to a gene: 16. The CDR3 loop reads CAWKPTGQGAVNEQYF. The CDR3 DNA sequence: TGTGCCTGGAAACCGACAGGACAGGGTGCGGTCAACGAGCAGTACTTC. Full variable domain (rest looked up from reference TRBV30 and TRBJ2-7): SQTIHQWPATLVQPVGSPLSLECTVEGTSNPNLYWYRQAAGRGLQLLFYSVGIGQISSEVPQNLSASRPQDRQFILSSKKLLLSDSGFYLCAWKPTGQGAVNEQYFGPGTRLTVT.

V gene TRBV5-1 combines with J gene TRBJ2-2, with D possibly matching TRBD2 (5 bases). The CDR3 sequence is 16 residues long. Trimming removed 1 base from V and 0 bases from J, with 10 bases in between. The germline gives CDR1 SGHRS, CDR2 YFSETQ. The CDR3 here is CASSLIPGTNTGELFF. DNA of the CDR3: TGCGCCAGCAGCTTGATCCCGGGAACGAACACCGGGGAGCTGTTTTTT.